This record looks at one TCR beta chain sequence and its context. Each sample's cDNA came from eight separate reactions. TCRdb reprocessed the 5' RACE reads and keeps a single row for each CDR3 protein, giving no DNA. The repertoire shows a few hundred thousand distinct CDR3 sequences; the top ten hold 5.6%. The entry originates in a study of monozygotic twins with inflammatory bowel disease. The length of the CDR3 is 14 residues. Germline V CDR1 and CDR2: SGHTA, FQGTGA. This clonotype was obtained from a human donor with ulcerative colitis or Crohn's disease, or a healthy co-twin of an affected twin (not recorded which). Sequencing was performed on blood. This chain connects TRBV7-3 to TRBJ1-2; the D gene TCRdb calls, TRBD1, cannot be checked with no DNA. The CDR3 here is CASSLQGAPYGYTF.